The clone carrying this T cell receptor beta chain occurred a few times. The antigen is undetermined. Vbeta (60) and Jbeta (13) primers were used in the PCR. Profiling relied on immunoSEQ multiplex PCR, and the TCRdb table lists in-frame clones only, not all of them. This sample yields 150,000 to 200,000 clones, of which 80% to 90% are seen a single time; roughly 8.8% belongs to the top ten. The CDR3 contains 15 residues. V was shortened by 2 bases and J by 0 bases, with 10 bases between the two germline ends. Germline CDR1 is WNHNN and CDR2 is SYGVQD (reference sequence). These data originate in a study of cytomegalovirus exposure and HLA in healthy donors. The study's findings and limits: Fewer N-insertions than the approximately 700-donor mean were reportedly shown by an Asian-associated ancestry cluster in a later analysis. Confirmation in vitro established that a few CMV-associated chains were specific for CMV antigens. Prior analysis indicated that the majority of TCR beta V segments exhibited productivity approximately 90% or approximately 30% of the time. Donor immune exposure was known only as CMV serostatus.

The sequence was obtained from a man between 18 and 29 years old in good health and CMV-seropositive. The source material was PBMCs. The V and J genes are TRBV10-1 and TRBJ1-1; D possibly corresponds to TRBD1 (5 bases). Here the CDR3 reads CASSEGGTMNTEAFF. CDR3 coding DNA: TGCGCCAGCAGTGAGGGGGGGACCATGAACACTGAAGCTTTCTTT.